Below are 2 T cell receptor beta chains sequenced from a single sample in a study of cytomegalovirus exposure and HLA in healthy donors. Profiled with immunoSEQ multiplex PCR; TCRdb holds only in-frame clones, not every one. The data hold about 68,000 clones, with roughly nine tenths observed a single time. Material for sequencing was PBMCs. The receptor source for this set is a man aged 18 to 35 in good health and CMV-seronegative.

With respect to this clone: Germline and junction disagree at one end, which may indicate a read error. The gene calls are TRBV9 and TRBJ2-7, with unresolved D. Germline CDR1 reads SGDLS; CDR2 reads YYNGEE. The CDR3 totals 11 residues. The CDR3 DNA is TGCAACTCGCGCTGCTCCTACGAGCAGTACTTC. The encoded protein is CNSRCSYEQYF.

CDR3 nucleotide sequence: TGCAGCGTTATTACAGGGCTGTCTAGCAATCAGCCCCAGCATTTT. It translates to CSVITGLSSNQPQHF. V and J are TRBV29-1 and TRBJ1-5; D possibly corresponds to TRBD1 (6 bases). Between the trimmed V and J ends, which lost 5 bases and 0 bases, there was a span of 14 bases. CDR1 is SQVTM, CDR2 ANQGSEA, per germline. The CDR3 is made up of 15 amino acids.